The rows below give T cell receptor beta chains drawn from one sample of a study of blood T cell repertoires in COVID-19. Produced via immunoSEQ multiplex PCR; TCRdb's table is partial and in-frame only. The sample carries some 110,000 clones, around 77% recorded once. The source material was peripheral blood. The receptors shown here come from a man between 60 and 70 years old with active or convalescent COVID-19. The CDR3 runs from the conserved cysteine through the conserved F or W. The D gene is left open where the match is weak. The size field is filled for only some rows; it gives once, few, many or a size class.

j_gene: TRBJ2-5; v_gene: TRBV10-3; abundance: NA; d_gene: NA; CDR3nt: TGTGCCATCAGTGAAGGTAGGAGCAGCGAGACCCAGTACTTC; CDR3aa: CAISEGRSSETQYF
j_gene: TRBJ1-1; v_gene: TRBV5-1; abundance: once; d_gene: NA; CDR3nt: TGCGCCAGCAGCTTGAAAAAGGGGCGGACTGAAGCTTTCTTT; CDR3aa: CASSLKKGRTEAFF
j_gene: TRBJ2-5; v_gene: TRBV29-1; abundance: NA; d_gene: TRBD2; CDR3nt: TGCAGCGTTGTAACCCCTCGGGGACTAGCACAAGAGACCCAGTACTTC; CDR3aa: CSVVTPRGLAQETQYF
j_gene: TRBJ2-4; v_gene: TRBV5-6; abundance: NA; d_gene: NA; CDR3nt: TGTGCCAGCAGGTCCCCGGGACAAGGGATTCAGTACTTC; CDR3aa: CASRSPGQGIQYF
j_gene: TRBJ1-2; v_gene: TRBV28; abundance: NA; d_gene: NA; CDR3nt: TGTGCCAGCAATCAACAGGGCAAGGTCGGTGGCTACACCTTC; CDR3aa: CASNQQGKVGGYTF
j_gene: TRBJ1-5; v_gene: TRBV6-2/TRBV6-3; abundance: once; d_gene: NA; CDR3nt: TGTGCCAGCAGTCGCCCCAAGGATCTCGGAGAACCCCAGCATTTT; CDR3aa: CASSRPKDLGEPQHF
j_gene: TRBJ2-7; v_gene: TRBV28; abundance: NA; d_gene: NA; CDR3nt: TGTGCCAGCAGGTACAGGGATCTGGACGAGCAGTACTTC; CDR3aa: CASRYRDLDEQYF
j_gene: TRBJ1-2; v_gene: TRBV7-8; abundance: NA; d_gene: NA; CDR3nt: TGTGCCAGCAGTGACCGGGCTAACTATGGCTACACCTTC; CDR3aa: CASSDRANYGYTF
j_gene: TRBJ2-5; v_gene: TRBV28; abundance: NA; d_gene: TRBD1; CDR3nt: TGTGCCAGCAGTTTGGGACAGACTAAAGAGACCCAGTACTTC; CDR3aa: CASSLGQTKETQYF
j_gene: TRBJ2-5; v_gene: TRBV7-3; abundance: NA; d_gene: TRBD2; CDR3nt: TGTGCCAGCAGCTCGGGACTAACCGGGGAGACCCAGTACTTC; CDR3aa: CASSSGLTGETQYF
j_gene: TRBJ1-2; v_gene: TRBV6-1; abundance: NA; d_gene: NA; CDR3nt: TGTGCCAGCAGTGAAGCAGGAGGGTTCGGCTACACCTTC; CDR3aa: CASSEAGGFGYTF
j_gene: TRBJ1-5; v_gene: TRBV19; abundance: NA; d_gene: NA; CDR3nt: TGTGCCAGTAGTATGGGCAGGGCTAGCAATCAGCCCCAGCATTTT; CDR3aa: CASSMGRASNQPQHF
j_gene: TRBJ2-2; v_gene: TRBV5-1; abundance: NA; d_gene: NA; CDR3nt: TGCGCCAGCAGCGCCACAGGGTCGAACACCGGGGAGCTGTTTTTT; CDR3aa: CASSATGSNTGELFF
j_gene: TRBJ2-2; v_gene: TRBV27; abundance: few; d_gene: NA; CDR3nt: TGTGCCAGTGGGCCCACGAACACCGGGGAGCTGTTTTTT; CDR3aa: CASGPTNTGELFF
j_gene: TRBJ2-7; v_gene: TRBV10-1; abundance: few; d_gene: NA; CDR3nt: TGCGCCACGGGACGGCGGGAATCCTCCCACGAGCAGTACTTC; CDR3aa: CATGRRESSHEQYF
j_gene: TRBJ2-2; v_gene: TRBV19; abundance: once; d_gene: NA; CDR3nt: TGTGCCAGTACCGGGACTCTGGGCGGGGAGCTGTTTTTT; CDR3aa: CASTGTLGGELFF
j_gene: TRBJ2-1; v_gene: TRBV7-3; abundance: NA; d_gene: TRBD2; CDR3nt: TGTGCCAGCAGCTTATCGGGGGGTGATGAGCAGTTCTTC; CDR3aa: CASSLSGGDEQFF
j_gene: TRBJ2-3; v_gene: TRBV27; abundance: NA; d_gene: TRBD1; CDR3nt: TGTGCCAGCAGCCAGGGGGCTTCAGATACGCAGTATTTT; CDR3aa: CASSQGASDTQYF
j_gene: TRBJ2-1; v_gene: TRBV5-1; abundance: NA; d_gene: NA; CDR3nt: TGCGCCAGCAGCTTCCGACAGATATACAATGAGCAGTTCTTC; CDR3aa: CASSFRQIYNEQFF
j_gene: TRBJ1-2; v_gene: TRBV30; abundance: few; d_gene: NA; CDR3nt: TGTGCCTGGAGTCATGGGCGGGGTAACTATGGCTACACCTTC; CDR3aa: CAWSHGRGNYGYTF
j_gene: TRBJ1-4; v_gene: TRBV18; abundance: NA; d_gene: NA; CDR3nt: TGTGCCAGCTCACCACCGGGGACAACACTCGGAGGTGAAAAACTGTTTTTT; CDR3aa: CASSPPGTTLGGEKLFF
j_gene: TRBJ2-3; v_gene: TRBV9; abundance: NA; d_gene: NA; CDR3nt: TGTGCCAGCAGCGTATCCCTAGCTACAGATACGCAGTATTTT; CDR3aa: CASSVSLATDTQYF
j_gene: TRBJ2-1; v_gene: TRBV5-1; abundance: NA; d_gene: TRBD1; CDR3nt: TGCGCCAGCAGCTCTGCCGGGACAGGGTCGTCTGAGCAGTTCTTC; CDR3aa: CASSSAGTGSSEQFF
j_gene: TRBJ2-3; v_gene: TRBV4-1; abundance: NA; d_gene: NA; CDR3nt: TGCGCCAGCAGCCAAGAGTTCGTATCACAGACAGATACGCAGTATTTT; CDR3aa: CASSQEFVSQTDTQYF
j_gene: TRBJ2-7; v_gene: TRBV6-1; abundance: NA; d_gene: TRBD1; CDR3nt: TGTGCCAGCAGTGCCGGGACACAGGGGTTTTTTCCGTACGAGCAGTACTTC; CDR3aa: CASSAGTQGFFPYEQYF
j_gene: TRBJ2-6; v_gene: TRBV11-2; abundance: NA; d_gene: NA; CDR3nt: TGTGCCAGCACACTGACGGGCGGACTGTCTGGGGCCAACGTCCTGACTTTC; CDR3aa: CASTLTGGLSGANVLTF
j_gene: TRBJ2-3; v_gene: TRBV2; abundance: NA; d_gene: TRBD1; CDR3nt: TGTGCCAGCAGCCCGACAGGGACAGATACGCAGTATTTT; CDR3aa: CASSPTGTDTQYF
j_gene: TRBJ1-5; v_gene: TRBV19; abundance: NA; d_gene: NA; CDR3nt: TGTGCCAGTAGTATCAACAGGGATCAGCCCCAGCATTTT; CDR3aa: CASSINRDQPQHF
j_gene: TRBJ2-3; v_gene: TRBV2; abundance: NA; d_gene: NA; CDR3nt: TGTGCCAGCAGTGAAGCCCGAGACCCAAGTGGAGCAGATACGCAGTATTTT; CDR3aa: CASSEARDPSGADTQYF
j_gene: TRBJ2-1; v_gene: TRBV11-2; abundance: once; d_gene: TRBD2; CDR3nt: TGTGCCAGCAGCCCACATCGGACTAGCGGTTACAATGAGCAGTTCTTC; CDR3aa: CASSPHRTSGYNEQFF
j_gene: TRBJ1-1; v_gene: TRBV28; abundance: NA; d_gene: TRBD1; CDR3nt: TGTGCCAGCAGTCCCTCGACAGGGGTGGGCACTGAAGCTTTCTTT; CDR3aa: CASSPSTGVGTEAFF
j_gene: TRBJ2-3; v_gene: TRBV5-4; abundance: NA; d_gene: TRBD2; CDR3nt: TGTGCCAGCAGGCTCCCTAGCGGGGGGACAGATACGCAGTATTTT; CDR3aa: CASRLPSGGTDTQYF
j_gene: TRBJ2-5; v_gene: TRBV7-3; abundance: NA; d_gene: NA; CDR3nt: TGTGCCAGCAGTCCTACCGGGAGTTTAGAGACCCAGTACTTC; CDR3aa: CASSPTGSLETQYF
j_gene: TRBJ1-2; v_gene: TRBV5-5; abundance: once; d_gene: NA; CDR3nt: TGTGCCAGCAGCTGGGGACCGACAGGACAACGCGGCTACACCTTC; CDR3aa: CASSWGPTGQRGYTF
j_gene: TRBJ2-5; v_gene: TRBV9; abundance: NA; d_gene: TRBD2; CDR3nt: TGTGCCAGCAGCGGGTCGGGACTAGCGGGAGGAGAGACCCAGTACTTC; CDR3aa: CASSGSGLAGGETQYF
j_gene: TRBJ2-1; v_gene: TRBV19; abundance: few; d_gene: TRBD2; CDR3nt: TGTGCCAGTAGTACCAAGACTAGCGGGAGGGGTAGCTTGCAGTTCTTC; CDR3aa: CASSTKTSGRGSLQFF
j_gene: TRBJ1-5; v_gene: TRBV19; abundance: NA; d_gene: TRBD1; CDR3nt: TGTGCCAGTAGTTCAGGGACAGCAAATAATCAGCCCCAGCATTTT; CDR3aa: CASSSGTANNQPQHF
j_gene: TRBJ1-1; v_gene: TRBV6-5; abundance: medium-sized; d_gene: NA; CDR3nt: TGTGCCAGCAGTTACGGGGGCATGAACACTGAAGCTTTCTTT; CDR3aa: CASSYGGMNTEAFF
j_gene: TRBJ2-5; v_gene: TRBV28; abundance: NA; d_gene: NA; CDR3nt: TGTGCCAGCAGCTCAGGGTCGGAGACCCAGTACTTC; CDR3aa: CASSSGSETQYF
j_gene: TRBJ2-3; v_gene: TRBV11-3; abundance: NA; d_gene: NA; CDR3nt: TGTGCCAGCAGCTTTACTAGAACAGATACGCAGTATTTT; CDR3aa: CASSFTRTDTQYF
j_gene: TRBJ1-5; v_gene: TRBV30; abundance: few; d_gene: NA; CDR3nt: TGTGCCTGGAGGCATGGGCCCGATCAGCCCCAGCATTTT; CDR3aa: CAWRHGPDQPQHF